Following are 13 T cell receptor beta chains from one sample sequenced in a study of cytomegalovirus exposure and HLA in healthy donors. PCR amplification relied on 60 Vbeta primers (plus 13 Jbeta primers). Profiling relied on immunoSEQ multiplex PCR, and the TCRdb table lists in-frame clones only, not all of them. This sample's table has about 48,000 clones. Sequencing input: PBMCs. The source of these receptors is a woman in her thirties or forties in good health and CMV-seronegative.

This rearrangement joins TRBV6-1 to TRBJ1-5; 7 nucleotides match TRBD1. The CDR3 totals 15 residues. Germline lookup yields CDR1 MNHNS and CDR2 SASEGT. V gave up 5 bases and J gave up 0 bases; unmatched junction bases: 4. The CDR3 nucleotides are TGTGCCAGCAGTTGGACAGGAGATAGCAATCAGCCCCAGCATTTT. Protein sequence: CASSWTGDSNQPQHF.

The rearrangement joins TRBV4-3 to TRBJ2-1; tentative D call: TRBD2 (7 bases). Trimming took off 0 bases at V and 4 bases at J, with 13 bases between the two ends. Looked up from germline, CDR1 is LGHNA and CDR2 is YSLEER. The CDR3 is 16 amino acids. The CDR3 loop reads CASSQDRGGDYNEQFF. The CDR3 DNA reads as TGCGCCAGCAGCCAAGATAGGGGGGGGGATTACAATGAGCAGTTCTTC.

This rearrangement joins TRBV5-1 to TRBJ1-1; D is ambiguous. Per the germline V gene, CDR1 is SGHRS and CDR2 is YFSETQ. The CDR3 runs 12 residues. Trimming cost V 5 bases and J 2 bases, with 7 bases left between them. The CDR3 nucleotides read TGCGCCAGCAGGGCAGATAACACTGAAGCTTTCTTT. It is translated as CASRADNTEAFF.

The V gene is TRBV6-1, the J gene TRBJ1-2, with 8 bases matching TRBD1. CDR3 length: 12 amino acids. Germline loops: CDR1 MNHNS, CDR2 SASEGT. J gave up 8 bases and V 7 bases, and 6 bases lay outside the gene matches. CDR3 in DNA: TGTGCCAGCACCTGGACAGGGAGAGGCTACACCTTC. It translates to CASTWTGRGYTF.

Note on this clone: An end of the junction differs from the germline gene, which may be a read error. The genes are TRBV7-7 and TRBJ2-1; a weak D match, TRBD1 (6 bases). The CDR3 has 15 amino acids. Germline CDR1 SSHAT, CDR2 FNYEAQ (reference sequence). This chain's CDR3 is CASSRDIEDYNEQFF. Written as DNA, the CDR3 is TGTGCTAGCAGCCGGGACATCGAGGACTACAATGAGCAGTTCTTC.

V gene TRBV2 combines with J gene TRBJ2-7; tentatively, D is TRBD1 (6 bases). The CDR3 has 12 amino acids. Germline V lookup: CDR1 SNHLY, CDR2 FYNNEI. V was clipped by 3 bases and J by 6 bases, with 9 bases between them. CDR3 amino acids: CASSDVRGEQYF. DNA of the CDR3: TGTGCCAGCAGTGACGTCAGGGGCGAGCAGTACTTC.

The chain combines TRBV5-1 with TRBJ1-2, with a possible D match to TRBD1 (6 bases). Trimming took 4 bases from V and 5 from J, leaving 18 bases between them. Germline loops: CDR1 SGHRS, CDR2 YFSETQ. This CDR3 is 15 amino acids long. CDR3 DNA sequence: TGCGCCAGCAGCCCTACCCCGGACAGCCGTTATGGCTACACCTTC. Its translation: CASSPTPDSRYGYTF.

The CDR3 DNA sequence: TGCGCCAGCAACCCCTATAGCGAAGACTATGGCTACACCTTC. As protein: CASNPYSEDYGYTF. The chain carries TRBV5-1 and TRBJ1-2, with D unresolved. Germline CDR1 reads SGHRS; CDR2 reads YFSETQ. The CDR3 is 14 amino acids. V dropped 6 bases and J dropped 3 bases, with 15 bases sitting between them.

CDR3 coding DNA: TGTGCCAGCAGCTTGCAGCAGGGGGTAGAGACCCAGTACTTC. This sequence encodes CASSLQQGVETQYF. The V and J genes are TRBV5-6 and TRBJ2-5; 7 bases line up with TRBD1. The CDR3 spans 14 residues. V shed 1 base, J shed 4 bases, and the junction held 4 bases outside the gene matches. The V gene's germline CDR1 is SGHDT and CDR2 YYEEEE.

This CDR3 reads CASSLPGAGGYTF. Here the CDR3 DNA reads TGTGCCAGCAGCTTGCCAGGGGCGGGTGGCTACACCTTC. The rearrangement joins TRBV5-6 to TRBJ1-2; possible D gene TRBD1, 6 bases. The CDR3 sequence is 13 residues long. The germline V and J ends were trimmed by 1 base and 7 bases, with 11 bases remaining between them. Germline CDR1 SGHDT, CDR2 YYEEEE.

This chain joins TRBV5-1 and TRBJ2-3; the match to TRBD2 covers 9 bases. Germline V gene sequence: CDR1 SGHRS, CDR2 YFSETQ. The CDR3 extends over 16 amino acids. The trim removed 4 bases at V and 0 bases at J, leaving 6 bases unmatched. CDR3 residues: CASSTGTSSSTDTQYF. Here the CDR3 DNA reads TGCGCCAGCAGCACCGGGACTAGCTCTAGCACAGATACGCAGTATTTT.

This rearrangement joins TRBV5-1 to TRBJ2-1; TRBD2 matches at 8 bases. V lost 0 bases, J lost 5 bases, and 4 bases stayed unmatched. This CDR3 region has 15 residues. Germline-derived CDR1 and CDR2 are SGHRS and YFSETQ. CDR3 sequence: CASSLDTSGDNEQFF. The CDR3 DNA follows: TGCGCCAGCAGCTTGGATACTAGCGGAGACAATGAGCAGTTCTTC. Drawing the rest from reference TRBV5-1 and TRBJ2-1, the complete variable domain is KAGVTQTPRYLIKTRGQQVTLSCSPISGHRSVSWYQQTPGQGLQFLFEYFSETQRNKGNFPGRFSGRQFSNSRSEMNVSTLELGDSALYLCASSLDTSGDNEQFFGPGTRLTVL.

The chain employs TRBV19 and TRBJ1-2; weak D call: TRBD1 (5 bases). V dropped 5 bases and J dropped 7 bases, with 17 bases sitting between them. This CDR3 contains 14 residues. Germline CDR1 reads LNHDA; CDR2 reads SQIVND (reference sequence). CDR3 in DNA: TGTGCCAGTAGTTTCGGGGGGTCGGAACCTGGCTACACCTTC. This codes for CASSFGGSEPGYTF. The entire variable domain, with the rest obtained from reference TRBV19 and TRBJ1-2, is as follows: DGGITQSPKYLFRKEGQNVTLSCEQNLNHDAMYWYRQDPGQGLRLIYYSQIVNDFQKGDIAEGYSVSREKKESFPLTVTSAQKNPTAFYLCASSFGGSEPGYTFGSGTRLTVV.